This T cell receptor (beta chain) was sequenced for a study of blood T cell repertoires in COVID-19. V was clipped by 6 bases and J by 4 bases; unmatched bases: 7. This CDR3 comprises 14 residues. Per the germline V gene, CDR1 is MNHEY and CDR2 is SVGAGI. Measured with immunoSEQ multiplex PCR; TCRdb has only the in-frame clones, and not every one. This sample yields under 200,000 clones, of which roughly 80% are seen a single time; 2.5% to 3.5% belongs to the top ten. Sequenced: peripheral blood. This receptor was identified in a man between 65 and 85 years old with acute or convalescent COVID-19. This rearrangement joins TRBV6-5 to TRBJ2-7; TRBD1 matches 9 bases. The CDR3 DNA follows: TGTGCCAGCAGCGCGGGACAGGGAGTTTACGAGCAGTACTTC. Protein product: CASSAGQGVYEQYF.